The clone carrying this T cell receptor beta chain has a handful of counts. The target antigen is unknown. The source of the sample is a study of identical twins. Study results and caveats: Where out-of-frame alpha sequences were twin-shared, they showed excess low generation probability.

cDNA carried unique molecular identifiers, and a universal primer site was added by template switching. TCRdb analysed the 5' RACE reads with MiXCR anew, one entry per CDR3 protein. Of under 250,000 distinct CDR3 sequences listed, 12% are singletons. These data are also associated with another study on yellow fever vaccine responses in identical twins.

The receptor was isolated from a woman between 18 and 29 years old in good health. Source material: memory (CD45RO+) T cells sorted from blood.

The CDR3 loop is CASTRQDTGELFF. The CDR3, as DNA: TGTGCCAGCACCCGCCAGGACACCGGGGAGCTGTTTTTT. The genes are TRBV7-9 and TRBJ2-2; D remains ambiguous. The ends were cut back, 7 bases at V and 3 bases at J, with 9 bases in the middle. Germline V lookup: CDR1 SEHNR, CDR2 FQNEAQ (reference sequence). The CDR3 contains 13 residues.